Below are 30 T cell receptor beta chains sequenced from a single sample in a study of cytomegalovirus exposure and HLA in healthy donors. The PCR employed 60 Vbeta primers together with 13 Jbeta primers. The table came from immunoSEQ multiplex PCR; TCRdb's copy has only in-frame clones and leaves some out. The sample shows about 150,000 clones, roughly 80% of them seen only once. The sequencing input was PBMCs. The receptor source for this set is a man aged 25-40 years in good health and CMV-seronegative.

This clone appeared a few times. This chain uses TRBV25-1 with TRBJ2-1, with 10 bases that match TRBD2. The J segment lost 4 bases and the V segment lost 5 bases, leaving 11 bases of the junction unmatched. Germline V CDR1 and CDR2: MGHDK, SYGVNS. The CDR3 runs 17 residues. CDR3 residues: CASSPARGTSAYNEQFF. CDR3 coding DNA: TGTGCCAGCAGTCCTGCCCGAGGGACTAGCGCTTACAATGAGCAGTTCTTC.

This chain uses TRBV18 with TRBJ1-2; no definite D call. Trimming removed 4 bases at V and 8 bases at J, with 20 bases between. The germline V gene has CDR1 KGHSH and CDR2 LQKENI. The CDR3 is 15 residues long. The CDR3 DNA sequence: TGTGCCAGCTCACAATCCCGGGAGCCCCCCATGGGCTACACCTTC. Protein: CASSQSREPPMGYTF.

In DNA, the CDR3 is TGTGCCAGCAGTTTTTCCGGACAGGTTGGAGGCTACACCTTC. It codes for CASSFSGQVGGYTF. V usage is TRBV27 and J usage is TRBJ1-2, with 7 bases identical to TRBD1. CDR1 is MNHEY, CDR2 SMNVEV, per germline (reference sequence). The CDR3 is made up of 14 amino acids. J lost 8 bases, V lost 3 bases, and 9 bases had no gene match.

In its sample, this clone was seen once. The chain recombines TRBV11-2 with TRBJ2-2; TRBD2 aligns across 7 bases. The CDR3 is made up of 15 amino acids. Per germline, CDR1 SGHAT and CDR2 FQNNGV. The V and J ends lost 2 bases and 5 bases, in that order; junction bases with no gene match: 5. CDR3 protein: CASSLSGGGTGELFF. In DNA, the CDR3 is TGTGCCAGCAGCTTATCTGGGGGGGGTACCGGGGAGCTGTTTTTT.

This rearrangement joins TRBV6-6 to TRBJ2-7, with 9 positions matching TRBD1. Losses at the gene ends were 7 bases for V and 3 bases for J; bases not matched to a gene: 7. The CDR3 has 14 residues. The germline CDR1 and CDR2 sequences are MNHNY and SVGAGI (reference sequence). This chain's CDR3 is CASNPGQGLYEQYF. DNA of the CDR3: TGTGCCAGCAACCCGGGACAGGGCCTCTACGAGCAGTACTTC.

Concerning this clone itself: The missing conserved phenylalanine or tryptophan at the end of this CDR3 makes a read error likely. No DNA is shown, since the ends of the CDR3 on it are uncertain; the CDR3 is the one TCRdb lists. The rearrangement joins TRBV6-1 to TRBJ2-3; the table's D call TRBD1 went unverified against the DNA. The CDR3 is made up of 12 amino acids, end residues included. Germline V gives CDR1 MNHNS, CDR2 SASEGT. Here the CDR3 reads CASSGPGQGLEY.

This clone was recorded a few times. The rearrangement joins TRBV2 to TRBJ2-1; 10 nucleotides align to TRBD2. Germline lookup yields CDR1 SNHLY and CDR2 FYNNEI. V shed 6 bases, J shed 3 bases, and the junction held 8 bases outside the gene matches. The CDR3 has 16 residues. The CDR3 reads CASRSSGRGNYNEQFF. In DNA form, the CDR3 reads TGTGCCAGCAGGTCGAGCGGGAGGGGGAACTACAATGAGCAGTTCTTC.

This chain uses TRBV30 with TRBJ2-1; the D is unclear. The V end was cut by 4 bases, the J end by 0 bases, with 13 bases between. Germline V lookup: CDR1 GTSNPN, CDR2 SVGIG (reference sequence). This CDR3 spans 15 amino acids. The CDR3 reads CAWNPTSSSYNEQFF. The CDR3, as DNA: TGTGCCTGGAACCCTACGTCGAGCTCCTACAATGAGCAGTTCTTC.

The chain carries TRBV9 and TRBJ2-1; 10 bases line up with TRBD2. V lost 3 bases, J lost 8 bases, and 14 bases stayed unmatched. The V gene's germline CDR1 is SGDLS and CDR2 YYNGEE. The CDR3 consists of 17 residues. The CDR3 here is CASSATLTSGRWDEQFF. CDR3 DNA sequence: TGTGCCAGCAGCGCCACCCTGACTAGCGGGCGATGGGATGAGCAGTTCTTC.

This chain connects TRBV5-1 to TRBJ1-5; 7 positions agree with TRBD1. Germline V gene sequence: CDR1 SGHRS, CDR2 YFSETQ. After removal of 4 bases from V and 2 bases from J, the junction contained 6 bases not matched to a gene. This CDR3 contains 15 residues. The CDR3 sequence is CASSRTGEGNQPQHF. For the CDR3, the DNA is TGCGCCAGCAGCCGGACAGGCGAGGGCAATCAGCCCCAGCATTTT. The complete variable domain, with remaining parts taken from reference TRBV5-1 and TRBJ1-5, reads KAGVTQTPRYLIKTRGQQVTLSCSPISGHRSVSWYQQTPGQGLQFLFEYFSETQRNKGNFPGRFSGRQFSNSRSEMNVSTLELGDSALYLCASSRTGEGNQPQHFGDGTRLSIL.

The rearrangement uses TRBV5-6 and TRBJ1-4; tentatively, D is TRBD1 (6 bases). Between the trimmed V and J ends, which lost 0 bases and 8 bases, there was a span of 8 bases. Per germline, CDR1 SGHDT and CDR2 YYEEEE. The CDR3 runs 13 residues. The CDR3 loop reads CASSLVGAEKLFF. The CDR3, as DNA: TGTGCCAGCAGCTTGGTGGGGGCAGAAAAACTGTTTTTT.

The V and J genes are TRBV28 and TRBJ2-7; 11 bases map to TRBD2. This CDR3 comprises 17 residues. The V gene end was trimmed by 4 bases and the J gene end by 0 bases; junction bases not matched to a gene: 8. Germline V gives CDR1 MDHEN, CDR2 SYDVKM. This chain's CDR3 is CASSWGGLAESSYEQYF. In nucleotides, the CDR3 is TGTGCCAGCAGTTGGGGGGGACTAGCGGAAAGCTCCTACGAGCAGTACTTC.

This clone was counted only a few times. J is TRBJ2-1 and V is TRBV6-6; 12 nucleotides match TRBD1. V dropped 7 bases and J dropped 7; count of bases not matched to a gene: 11. Germline V gene data show CDR1 as MNHNY and CDR2 as SVGAGI (reference sequence). The CDR3 sequence is 16 residues long. This CDR3 is CASTRTGTGGGNEQFF. Written as DNA, the CDR3 is TGTGCCAGCACTCGTACCGGGACAGGGGGCGGGAATGAGCAGTTCTTC.

This clone was observed once. This rearrangement joins TRBV6-1 to TRBJ2-1; 8 bases are a match to TRBD2. After removal of 8 bases from V and 7 bases from J, the junction contained 7 bases not matched to a gene. Per the germline V gene, CDR1 is MNHNS and CDR2 is SASEGT. CDR3 length: 13 amino acids. CDR3 amino acids: CASRSGLGNEQFF. The CDR3 bases are TGTGCCAGCCGTTCGGGACTAGGGAATGAGCAGTTCTTC.

V usage is TRBV7-3 and J usage is TRBJ1-1; D is ambiguous. Germline CDR1 is SGHTA and CDR2 is FQGTGA. The CDR3 runs 14 residues. Deletions cut 3 bases from V and 1 base from J, with 9 bases between. The CDR3 reads CASSFSPSNTEAFF. In DNA form, the CDR3 reads TGTGCCAGCAGCTTTTCCCCCTCGAACACTGAAGCTTTCTTT. Full variable domain (missing parts from reference TRBV7-3 and TRBJ1-1): GAGVSQTPSNKVTEKGKYVELRCDPISGHTALYWYRQSLGQGPEFLIYFQGTGAADDSGLPNDRFFAVRPEGSVSTLKIQRTERGDSAVYLCASSFSPSNTEAFFGQGTRLTVV.

The rearrangement joins TRBV28 to TRBJ2-4; D gene unclear. Per germline, CDR1 MDHEN and CDR2 SYDVKM. Trimming took 2 bases from V and 8 from J, leaving 7 bases between them. This CDR3 has 12 residues. The CDR3 nucleotides are TGTGCCAGCAGTTTAGCCCGGGACATTCAGTACTTC. Amino acid sequence: CASSLARDIQYF.

The rearrangement joins TRBV27 to TRBJ2-7; TRBD1 is a possible D gene (6 bases). Germline values: CDR1 MNHEY, CDR2 SMNVEV (reference sequence). The CDR3 spans 15 residues. The germline V and J ends were trimmed by 6 bases and 0 bases, with 15 bases remaining between them. Here the CDR3 reads CASSHPGTSSYEQYF. The CDR3 DNA is TGTGCCAGCAGCCACCCAGGGACATCCTCCTACGAGCAGTACTTC.

This chain uses TRBV30 with TRBJ2-5, with TRBD1 identical over 8 bases. With the DNA end fitting TRBJ2-7 better, the J assignment may be wrong. Germline V lookup: CDR1 GTSNPN, CDR2 SVGIG (reference sequence). The CDR3 runs to 14 residues. The CDR3 DNA reads TGTGCCTGGAGAGGAGCGGACAGGGACTACGAGCAGTACTTC. Amino acids: CAWRGADRDYEQYF.

V gene TRBV28 combines with J gene TRBJ2-2, with 8 bases matching TRBD1. The V gene's germline CDR1 is MDHEN and CDR2 SYDVKM. This CDR3 contains 17 residues. The V and J ends lost 5 bases and 3 bases, in that order; junction bases with no gene match: 11. The CDR3 loop is CASSPLMGRGHTGELFF. DNA for the CDR3: TGTGCCAGCAGTCCACTTATGGGCAGGGGGCACACCGGGGAGCTGTTTTTT.

This clone has just one count. The chain has TRBV12-5 and TRBJ2-7, with TRBD2 matching 7 bases. There are 16 residues in the CDR3. The J segment lost 0 bases and the V segment lost 3 bases, leaving 8 bases of the junction unmatched. Germline V gene sequence: CDR1 LGHNT, CDR2 FRNRAP. The CDR3 loop reads CASGFLFAGDSYEQYF. The CDR3 DNA is TGTGCTAGTGGTTTCCTTTTCGCGGGGGACTCCTACGAGCAGTACTTC.

The V call is TRBV5-1, the J call TRBJ2-7; 8 nucleotides match TRBD2. V lost 5 bases, J lost 2 bases, and 3 bases stayed unmatched. Germline CDR1 reads SGHRS; CDR2 reads YFSETQ. This CDR3 is 13 amino acids long. CDR3 residues: CASSTGLAYEQYF. The CDR3 coding sequence is TGCGCCAGCAGTACGGGACTAGCCTACGAGCAGTACTTC.

The chain combines TRBV19 with TRBJ2-5; D is perhaps TRBD1 (5 bases). CDR1 and CDR2 (germline): LNHDA, SQIVND (reference sequence). Trimming took off 6 bases at V and 2 bases at J, with 16 bases between the two ends. CDR3 size: 15 residues. The chain's CDR3 is CASSQGIWGQETQYF. DNA of the CDR3: TGTGCCAGTAGCCAGGGAATCTGGGGTCAAGAGACCCAGTACTTC.

This clone appeared once. The chain is built from TRBV2 and TRBJ2-2; D gene unclear. Germline CDR1 and CDR2: SNHLY and FYNNEI. The CDR3 extends over 14 amino acids. Trimming stripped 7 bases from V and 5 bases from J, with 14 bases between. The CDR3: CASKARLWTGELFF. The CDR3 DNA sequence: TGTGCCAGCAAGGCCAGGTTATGGACCGGGGAGCTGTTTTTT.

This clone is labeled as medium-sized. At one of its ends the junction is not consistent with the germline gene, which may arise from a read error. The chain carries TRBV2 and TRBJ2-7; 8 bases fit TRBD2. The CDR3 runs 16 residues. Germline V gives CDR1 SNHLY, CDR2 FYNNEI. DNA of the CDR3: TGTGTCAGCAGTGGAATTAGCGGGAAGAGCTCCTACGAGCAGTACTTC. Its translation: CVSSGISGKSSYEQYF.

The CDR3 region is CASTDEQWYTEAFF. The CDR3 bases are TGTGCCAGTACCGACGAACAGTGGTACACTGAAGCTTTCTTT. This sequence joins TRBV19 and TRBJ1-1; D unresolved. Germline assignment: CDR1 LNHDA and CDR2 SQIVND (reference sequence). The V and J ends lost 7 bases and 3 bases respectively, with 15 bases between them. CDR3 length: 14 amino acids.

The chain links TRBV4-2 to TRBJ2-7; a possible D gene is TRBD1 (5 bases). The V end was cut by 4 bases, the J end by 0 bases, with 7 bases between. The germline V gene encodes CDR1 LGHNA and CDR2 YNFKEQ. There are 13 residues in the CDR3. CDR3 sequence reads: CASSRGHSYEQYF. DNA for the CDR3: TGTGCCAGCAGCCGGGGCCACTCCTACGAGCAGTACTTC.

The V gene is TRBV10-1, the J gene TRBJ2-3; D not resolved. The CDR3 is made up of 12 amino acids. V shed 3 bases and J shed 2 bases, with 3 bases lying between them. Germline V CDR1 and CDR2: WNHNN, SYGVQD (reference sequence). This CDR3 reads CASSDNTDTQYF. CDR3 nucleotides: TGCGCCAGCAGTGATAACACAGATACGCAGTATTTT.

V is TRBV6-1 and J is TRBJ1-5; D is possibly TRBD1 (5 bases). Trimming cost V 5 bases and J 4 bases, with 9 bases left between them. The CDR3 has 13 residues. Germline-derived CDR1 and CDR2 are MNHNS and SASEGT. In DNA, the CDR3 is TGTGCCAGCAGTTCTGGGGCAAATCAGCCCCAGCATTTT. As protein: CASSSGANQPQHF.

The rearrangement joins TRBV25-1 to TRBJ2-2; D is uncertain. CDR1 is MGHDK, CDR2 SYGVNS, per germline. There are 14 residues in the CDR3. V dropped 7 bases and J dropped 2 bases, with 11 bases sitting between them. Here the CDR3 DNA reads TGTGCCAGCATGTCCCCGGTAAACACCGGGGAGCTGTTTTTT. Protein sequence: CASMSPVNTGELFF.

The gene calls are TRBV5-1 and TRBJ2-2; tentative D call: TRBD1 (5 bases). Germline V CDR1 and CDR2: SGHRS, YFSETQ. Between the trimmed V and J ends, which lost 3 bases and 2 bases, there was a span of 14 bases. The CDR3 length is 16 residues. CDR3 sequence reads: CASSSVGPTNTGELFF. For the CDR3, the DNA is TGCGCCAGCAGCTCGGTGGGGCCCACCAACACCGGGGAGCTGTTTTTT.